Listed here are 19 T cell receptor beta chains from one sample, sequenced in a study of blood T cells in healthy people across ages (dated by TCRdb to between 2014 and 2016). The library was made by 5' RACE. TCRdb shows the sequencer as Illumina HiSeq 2500. A second PCR of about 7 to 12 cycles was run with a J-beta primer mix and a sample-barcoded 5' primer. TCRdb handled the public reads itself, with Q25 trimming in fastp and clone calling in MiXCR, and kept productive beta chains. Under each unique CDR3 protein, matching rows form one entry showing the most common genes and DNA. Recorded for this sample are about 1 million distinct CDR3 sequences; 40% to 45% of them occurred a single time. The top ten constitute about 19% of the sample. The material sequenced was blood. These receptors came from an older woman in good health.

The rearrangement links TRBV20-1 to TRBJ2-1; the match to TRBD2 covers 15 bases. Germline-derived CDR1 and CDR2 are DFQATT and SNEGSKA (reference sequence). This CDR3 has 19 amino acids. With 0 bases clipped from V and 7 bases from J, the junction kept 13 bases outside the gene matches. The CDR3, as DNA: TGCAGTGCTAGAGATCCCTGGACTAGCGGGGGGGGTTTCGGTAATGAGCAGTTCTTC. Translated, it gives CSARDPWTSGGGFGNEQFF.

This clonotype has a handful of counts. This chain connects TRBV11-2 to TRBJ2-7, with 8 bases lining up with TRBD1. Looked up from germline, CDR1 is SGHAT and CDR2 is FQNNGV. The CDR3 contains 16 residues. V dropped 1 base and J dropped 3; count of bases not matched to a gene: 8. CDR3 region: CASSLAPGTGGYEQYF. The CDR3 nucleotides read TGTGCCAGCAGCTTAGCCCCCGGGACAGGAGGCTACGAGCAGTACTTC.

This clonotype was counted once. At one of its ends the junction is not consistent with the germline gene, which may arise from a read error. The V and J genes are TRBV29-1 and TRBJ2-7; no reliable D call. The CDR3 spans 12 residues. From germline, CDR1 is SQVTM and CDR2 ANQGSEA. The CDR3 reads CGVRGDGYEQYF. In DNA, the CDR3 is TGCGGCGTTCGAGGTGACGGCTACGAGCAGTACTTC.

The chain recombines TRBV4-1 with TRBJ2-1, with 8 bases identical to TRBD1. Per germline, CDR1 MGHRA and CDR2 YSYEKL. This CDR3 is built from 16 residues. V dropped 3 bases and J dropped 5; count of bases not matched to a gene: 9. The CDR3 DNA sequence: TGCGCCAGCAGCCATTTCGGACAGGGTTCCAACAATGAGCAGTTCTTC. Protein product: CASSHFGQGSNNEQFF.

As regards this clonotype: One end of the junction fails to match germline, which may point to a read error. V is TRBV28 and J is TRBJ1-6, with 9 positions matching TRBD1. This CDR3 has 15 amino acids. Germline values: CDR1 MDHEN, CDR2 SYDVKM. Written as DNA, the CDR3 is TGTGCCAGCAATTTACTGGGACAGGGCGGTTCACCCCTCCACTTT. Protein product: CASNLLGQGGSPLHF.

The chain recombines TRBV7-9 with TRBJ2-1; TRBD1 agrees at 10 bases. After removal of 5 bases from V and 6 bases from J, the junction contained 13 bases not matched to a gene. From germline, CDR1 is SEHNR and CDR2 FQNEAQ (reference sequence). The CDR3 is 17 residues long. Written as DNA, the CDR3 is TGTGCCAGCAGCCCCGAGTTGTTAGGGACAGGGGTCAATGAGCAGTTCTTC. Translation gives CASSPELLGTGVNEQFF. The full variable domain, with the rest looked up from reference TRBV7-9 and TRBJ2-1, is DTGVSQNPRHKITKRGQNVTFRCDPISEHNRLYWYRQTLGQGPEFLTYFQNEAQLEKSRLLSDRFSAERPKGSFSTLEIQRTEQGDSAMYLCASSPELLGTGVNEQFFGPGTRLTVL.

The rearrangement uses TRBV5-6 and TRBJ2-1; D gene unclear. CDR3 size: 15 residues. The germline V and J ends were trimmed by 0 bases and 0 bases, with 7 bases remaining between them. Germline V CDR1 and CDR2: SGHDT, YYEEEE. CDR3 bases: TGTGCCAGCAGCTTGGACTGGAACTCCTACAATGAGCAGTTCTTC. It translates to CASSLDWNSYNEQFF.

This sequence joins TRBV6-5 and TRBJ2-7, with D maybe TRBD1 (6 bases). V gave up 6 bases and J gave up 4 bases, with 16 bases separating them. The CDR3 consists of 14 residues. CDR1 and CDR2 from the germline V gene are MNHEY and SVGAGI. CDR3 bases: TGTGCCAGCAGGGCTACCAGGGGATCTTACGAGCAGTACTTC. Protein product: CASRATRGSYEQYF.

The V gene is TRBV11-1, the J gene TRBJ2-7, with D perhaps TRBD1 (5 bases). Deletions cut 7 bases from V and 0 bases from J, with 13 bases between. This CDR3 is built from 14 residues. CDR1 is SGHAT, CDR2 FQDESV, per germline (reference sequence). Here the CDR3 DNA reads TGTGCCAGCAAATCGACAGAATACTCCTACGAGCAGTACTTC. It yields the protein CASKSTEYSYEQYF.

V is TRBV10-3 and J is TRBJ2-2, with D maybe TRBD2 (6 bases). The CDR3 is 16 amino acids. Germline V gene lookup returns CDR1 ENHRY and CDR2 SYGVKD. Trimming took 7 bases from V and 1 from J, leaving 16 bases between them. DNA for the CDR3: TGTGCCATCACCTCGAGCGGCGGGGAGAACACCGGGGAGCTGTTTTTT. Translation gives CAITSSGGENTGELFF.

The CDR3 nucleotides are TGTGCCAGCAGCCTTGACGGTTCGCGGGAGCAGTACTTC. It is translated as CASSLDGSREQYF. The V call is TRBV7-8, the J call TRBJ2-7, with D uncertain. V was pared by 5 bases and J by 7 bases, with 15 bases between. Germline V gives CDR1 SGHVS, CDR2 FQNEAQ. The CDR3 covers 13 residues.

The chain has TRBV5-4 and TRBJ2-1; a possible D gene is TRBD1 (6 bases). This CDR3 spans 15 amino acids. V lost 4 bases and J 4 bases, leaving 15 bases between the germline ends. Germline-derived CDR1 and CDR2 are SGHNT and YYREEE (reference sequence). The CDR3 coding sequence is TGTGCCAGCAGCACCGCGACAGGTTCATACAATGAGCAGTTCTTC. Residues: CASSTATGSYNEQFF.

The genes are TRBV10-2 and TRBJ2-2; D possibly uses TRBD1 or TRBD2 (5 bases each). Trimming shortened V by 7 bases and J by 6 bases, and 15 bases separated the two germline ends. CDR1 and CDR2 (germline): WSHSY, SAAADI. The CDR3 is 14 residues long. The CDR3 is CASNFGAWSGELFF. DNA of the CDR3: TGCGCCAGCAATTTCGGGGCCTGGTCCGGGGAGCTGTTTTTT.

V and J are TRBV5-1 and TRBJ1-1, with TRBD1 identical over 11 bases. The CDR3 contains 14 residues. CDR1 and CDR2 from the germline V gene are SGHRS and YFSETQ. V was pared by 4 bases and J by 4 bases, with 3 bases of the junction left unmatched. The CDR3 loop reads CASSGQGAATEAFF. CDR3 sequence (DNA): TGCGCCAGCAGCGGACAGGGGGCGGCCACTGAAGCTTTCTTT.

The rearrangement links TRBV6-2 or TRBV6-3 to TRBJ1-2; D remains ambiguous. This CDR3 comprises 14 residues. Per the germline V gene, CDR1 is MNHEY and CDR2 is SVGEGT. The germline V and J ends were trimmed by 4 bases and 7 bases, with 16 bases remaining between them. The CDR3 DNA reads TGTGCCAGCAGTTCGGGATCGCGGACGTCTGGCTACACCTTC. Its protein is CASSSGSRTSGYTF.

This clonotype has ten or more counts. The chain combines TRBV12-3 or TRBV12-4 with TRBJ1-2; 8 bases are shared with TRBD1. The CDR3 has 12 amino acids. Trimming cost V 6 bases and J 7 bases; bases outside gene matches: 4. CDR3 residues: CASSPTGGGYTF. CDR3 in DNA: TGTGCCAGCAGCCCTACAGGGGGTGGCTACACCTTC.

V is TRBV9 and J is TRBJ2-1; 7 positions agree with TRBD2. The CDR3 is 14 residues long. V was pared by 2 bases and J by 7 bases, with 6 bases of the junction left unmatched. Germline V lookup: CDR1 SGDLS, CDR2 YYNGEE. CDR3 residues: CASSVAGDGNEQFF. The CDR3 DNA follows: TGTGCCAGCAGCGTTGCGGGAGATGGGAATGAGCAGTTCTTC.

This clonotype has more than one count but fewer than ten. This sequence joins TRBV13 and TRBJ1-2; D gene ambiguous. Germline V gene sequence: CDR1 PRHDT, CDR2 FYEKMQ (reference sequence). The ends were cut back, 2 bases at V and 2 bases at J, with 12 bases in the middle. This CDR3 has 15 residues. CDR3 coding DNA: TGTGCCAGCAGCTTACAAGAGGGAGGAAACTATGGCTACACCTTC. This codes for CASSLQEGGNYGYTF.

V and J are TRBV29-1 and TRBJ2-5, with D perhaps TRBD1 (6 bases). CDR1 and CDR2 from the germline V gene are SQVTM and ANQGSEA. Trimming pared 7 bases from V and 2 bases from J, leaving 11 bases between. This CDR3 spans 12 amino acids. In nucleotides, the CDR3 is TGCAGCGCCGCGAGGGGGCAAGAGACCCAGTACTTC. This codes for CSAARGQETQYF. The full variable domain, rest sourced from reference TRBV29-1 and TRBJ2-5, is SAVISQKPSRDICQRGTSLTIQCQVDSQVTMMFWYRQQPGQSLTLIATANQGSEATYESGFVIDKFPISRPNLTFSTLTVSNMSPEDSSIYLCSAARGQETQYFGPGTRLLVL.